The 2 T cell receptor beta chains presented below share a single source sample, sequenced in a study of T-cell reconstitution after alpha-beta-depleted transplantation in children. A TCRbeta library incorporating unique molecular identifiers was prepared. Via MiXCR, TCRdb re-called the PCR reads, giving one row per CDR3 protein. The sample gives about 92,000 distinct CDR3 sequences, 10% to 15% of which show up once; about 15% is in the top ten. Material: PBMCs from the stem cell graft donor, obtained from the stem cell graft. The receptors here all came from a human donor who donated a stem cell graft to a child with inherited bone marrow failure.

This clonotype was observed at least ten times. The CDR3 DNA reads TGCAGCGTTGAATTTGGAGATACGCAGTATTTT. It yields the protein CSVEFGDTQYF. The chain couples TRBV29-1 to TRBJ2-3; D call uncertain. Deletions cut 2 bases from V and 5 bases from J, with 5 bases between. The CDR3 covers 11 residues. From germline, CDR1 is SQVTM and CDR2 ANQGSEA.

This clonotype was found a few times. The rearrangement joins TRBV18 to TRBJ2-7, with D perhaps being TRBD1 or TRBD2 (5 bases each). Trimming pared 6 bases from V and 7 bases from J, leaving 19 bases between. This CDR3 region has 14 residues. Germline assignment: CDR1 KGHSH and CDR2 LQKENI. CDR3 sequence (DNA): TGTGCCAGCTCCCCAGAGGTGAGGGGCGATGAGCAGTACTTC. Translating it yields CASSPEVRGDEQYF.